Listed below are T cell receptor beta chains from one sample, sequenced in a study of regulatory and conventional T cells in RAG deficiency. Profiling relied on immunoSEQ multiplex PCR, and the TCRdb table lists in-frame clones only, not all of them. Among around 20,000 clones listed, 95% to 96% were seen once. These data also featured in a second study, about regulatory T cells.

Sequenced sample: CD25- CD4+ T cells sorted from blood. The origin of the receptors is a human donor in good health. Both conserved end residues are part of each CDR3. The D gene is left open where the match is weak. Clone size is given for some rows only: seen once, a few or many times, or a class if the clone is expanded.

D: -; V: TRBV9; length: 13; size: -; J: TRBJ1-2; DNA: TGTGCCAGCAGCGACAGGGTTAACTATGGCTACACCTTC; CDR3: CASSDRVNYGYTF
D: -; V: TRBV10-3; length: 16; size: -; J: TRBJ2-2; DNA: TGTGCCATCAGTGAGAATGGGAGGCGGAACACCGGGGAGCTGTTTTTT; CDR3: CAISENGRRNTGELFF
D: TRBD1; V: TRBV28; length: 14; size: -; J: TRBJ2-7; DNA: TGTGCCAGCAGTTTGCAGGACAGGGGCTACGAGCAGTACTTC; CDR3: CASSLQDRGYEQYF
D: TRBD1; V: TRBV5-6; length: 17; size: -; J: TRBJ1-1; DNA: TGTGCCAGCAGCGGGGGGACAGGGCTATTCCTGAACACTGAAGCTTTCTTT; CDR3: CASSGGTGLFLNTEAFF
D: TRBD2; V: TRBV6-4; length: 14; size: -; J: TRBJ2-1; DNA: TGTGCCAGCAGTGAGGGGCTAGCGGCCAATGAGCAGTTCTTC; CDR3: CASSEGLAANEQFF
D: TRBD1; V: TRBV7-9; length: 16; size: -; J: TRBJ2-1; DNA: TGTGCCAGCAGCTTTAGGTCGGGACAGGGACACAATGAGCAGTTCTTC; CDR3: CASSFRSGQGHNEQFF
D: TRBD1; V: TRBV10-2; length: 15; size: -; J: TRBJ1-6; DNA: TGCGCCAGCACCGTCCGACAGGGAAAAAATTCACCCCTCCACTTT; CDR3: CASTVRQGKNSPLHF
D: -; V: TRBV15; length: 15; size: -; J: TRBJ1-3; DNA: TGTGCCACCAGCAGAGATCGTTGGGGGGGGAACACCATATATTTT; CDR3: CATSRDRWGGNTIYF
D: -; V: TRBV5-5; length: 16; size: -; J: TRBJ2-7; DNA: TGTGCCAGCAGCTTGTCTCTCGGGAGGGACAGGGACGAGCAGTACTTC; CDR3: CASSLSLGRDRDEQYF
D: TRBD2; V: TRBV9; length: 18; size: once; J: TRBJ2-2; DNA: TGTGCCAGCAGCGTAGCTTCTCCAGTAGCGGGGGACACCGGGGAGCTGTTTTTT; CDR3: CASSVASPVAGDTGELFF
D: -; V: TRBV5-1; length: 15; size: once; J: TRBJ1-3; DNA: TGCGCCAGCAGCTTGGAGGGGAACTCTGGAAACACCATATATTTT; CDR3: CASSLEGNSGNTIYF
D: TRBD1; V: TRBV28; length: 15; size: -; J: TRBJ1-3; DNA: TGTGCCAGCAGTTTATGGGACAGGGATAGAAACACCATATATTTT; CDR3: CASSLWDRDRNTIYF
D: -; V: TRBV14; length: 18; size: -; J: TRBJ2-6; DNA: TGTGCCAGCAGCCGATCCGAAAGGACACACTCTGGGGCCAACGTCCTGACTTTC; CDR3: CASSRSERTHSGANVLTF
D: -; V: TRBV9; length: 13; size: -; J: TRBJ1-6; DNA: TGTGCCAGCAGCCCCACCCTAAATTCACCCCTCCACTTT; CDR3: CASSPTLNSPLHF
D: -; V: TRBV29-1; length: 14; size: -; J: TRBJ2-5; DNA: TGCAGCGTTGACTATACCCGACGGGGGGAGACCCAGTACTTC; CDR3: CSVDYTRRGETQYF
D: TRBD1; V: TRBV6-1; length: 15; size: -; J: TRBJ2-5; DNA: TGTGCCAGCAGTCGCGTGACAGGGCTTCGGGAGACCCAGTACTTC; CDR3: CASSRVTGLRETQYF
D: -; V: TRBV19; length: 14; size: -; J: TRBJ1-5; DNA: TGTGCCACCACAGACCAGGGTAGCAATCAGCCCCAGCATTTT; CDR3: CATTDQGSNQPQHF